This entry is about one T cell receptor (beta chain). Antigen unknown. The junction does not match germline at one end; this may be a read error. The sequenced template was cDNA made from the entire isolated RNA. TCRdb's copy holds only in-frame clones and misses some; the assay was immunoSEQ multiplex PCR. The profile covers approximately 160,000 clones, with roughly 59% appearing a single time and 0.08% to 0.1% taken by the ten largest. CDR1 and CDR2 from the germline V gene are SGHNT and YYREEE (reference sequence). The CDR3 is 14 residues long. The data were taken from a study of beta chain features in type 1 diabetes. Study-wide findings and caveats: For Type 1 diabetes patients, all four CD4+ subsets carried TCRB CDR3s that were moderately but significantly shorter.

The receptor comes from a man younger than 40 with type 1 diabetes. Sequencing used naive CD4+ T cells from blood. The chain recombines TRBV5-4 with TRBJ2-5, with a tentative D call TRBD1 (6 bases). The CDR3 is CASRLDRREETQYF. The CDR3 DNA follows: TGTGCCAGCAGGTTGGACAGACGGGAAGAGACCCAGTACTTC.